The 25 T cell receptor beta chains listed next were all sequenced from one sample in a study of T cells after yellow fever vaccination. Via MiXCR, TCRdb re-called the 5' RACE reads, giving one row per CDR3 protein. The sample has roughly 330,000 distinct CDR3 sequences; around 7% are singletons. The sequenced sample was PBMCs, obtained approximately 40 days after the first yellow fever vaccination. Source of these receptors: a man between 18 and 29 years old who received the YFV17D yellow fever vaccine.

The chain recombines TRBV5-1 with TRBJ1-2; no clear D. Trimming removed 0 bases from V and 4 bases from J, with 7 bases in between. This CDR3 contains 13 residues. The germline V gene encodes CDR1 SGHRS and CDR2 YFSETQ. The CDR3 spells CASSLEKGYGYTF. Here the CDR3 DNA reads TGCGCCAGCAGCTTGGAGAAAGGCTATGGCTACACCTTC. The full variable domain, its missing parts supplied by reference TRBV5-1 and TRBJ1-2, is KAGVTQTPRYLIKTRGQQVTLSCSPISGHRSVSWYQQTPGQGLQFLFEYFSETQRNKGNFPGRFSGRQFSNSRSEMNVSTLELGDSALYLCASSLEKGYGYTFGSGTRLTVV.

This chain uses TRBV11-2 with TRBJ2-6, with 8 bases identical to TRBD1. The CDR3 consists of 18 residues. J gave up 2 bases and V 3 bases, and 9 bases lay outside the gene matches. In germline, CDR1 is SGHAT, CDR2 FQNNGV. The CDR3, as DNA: TGTGCCAGCAGCTTCCGGTTCGCAGGGGGCGCTGGGGCCAACGTCCTGACTTTC. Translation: CASSFRFAGGAGANVLTF.

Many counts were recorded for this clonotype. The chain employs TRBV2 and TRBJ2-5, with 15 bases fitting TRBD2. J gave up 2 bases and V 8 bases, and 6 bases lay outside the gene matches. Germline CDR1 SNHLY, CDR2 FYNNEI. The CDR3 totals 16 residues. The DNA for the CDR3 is TGTGCCAGCTGGACTAGCGGGGGGGCGTCTCAAGAGACCCAGTACTTC. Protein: CASWTSGGASQETQYF.

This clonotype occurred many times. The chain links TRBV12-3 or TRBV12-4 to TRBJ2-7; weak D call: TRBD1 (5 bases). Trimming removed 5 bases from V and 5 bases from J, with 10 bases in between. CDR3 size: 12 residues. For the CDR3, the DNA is TGTGCCAGCAGTCCTCAGGGAAACGAGCAGTACTTC. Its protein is CASSPQGNEQYF.

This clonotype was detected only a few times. This CDR3 reads CASSYSIRYTEAFF. The CDR3 nucleotides are TGTGCCAGCAGTTATTCGATCCGATACACTGAAGCTTTCTTT. The chain recombines TRBV6-5 with TRBJ1-1; D gene unclear. This CDR3 has 14 residues. Trimming removed 3 bases from V and 3 bases from J, with 11 bases in between. Germline V gene lookup returns CDR1 MNHEY and CDR2 SVGAGI.

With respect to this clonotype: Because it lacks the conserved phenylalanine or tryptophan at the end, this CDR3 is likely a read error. CDR3: CASSPAGQGAGEQFI. CDR3 DNA sequence: TGCGCCAGCAGCCCCGCGGGACAGGGGGCAGGTGAGCAGTTCATC. The chain employs TRBV5-1 and TRBJ2-1; 12 positions match TRBD1. Germline V lookup: CDR1 SGHRS, CDR2 YFSETQ. V lost 4 bases and J lost 9; bases outside the gene matches: 8. The CDR3 length is 15 residues.

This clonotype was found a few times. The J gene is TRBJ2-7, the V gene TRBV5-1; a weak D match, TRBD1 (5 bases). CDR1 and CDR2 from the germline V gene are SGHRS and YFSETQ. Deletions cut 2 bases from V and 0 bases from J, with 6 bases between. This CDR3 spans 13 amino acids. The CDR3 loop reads CASSFRVSYEQYF. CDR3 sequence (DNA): TGCGCCAGCAGCTTCAGGGTCTCCTACGAGCAGTACTTC.

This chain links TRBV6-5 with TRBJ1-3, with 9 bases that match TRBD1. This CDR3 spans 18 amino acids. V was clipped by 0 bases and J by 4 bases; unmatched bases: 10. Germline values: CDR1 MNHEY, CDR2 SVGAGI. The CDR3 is CASSYSRTGVLSGNTIYF. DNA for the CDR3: TGTGCCAGCAGTTACTCCCGGACAGGGGTCCTCTCCGGAAACACCATATATTTT.

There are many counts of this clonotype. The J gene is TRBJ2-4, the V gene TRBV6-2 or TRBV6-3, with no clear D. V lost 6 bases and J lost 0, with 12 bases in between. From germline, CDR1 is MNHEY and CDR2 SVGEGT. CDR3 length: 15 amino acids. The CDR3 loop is CASSPDPSAKNIQYF. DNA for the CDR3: TGTGCCAGCAGCCCTGACCCCTCAGCCAAAAACATTCAGTACTTC.

The CDR3 spells CSATLAGGPHTQYF. The DNA of the CDR3 is TGCAGTGCTACCCTAGCGGGGGGGCCCCATACGCAGTATTTT. The chain joins TRBV20-1 to TRBJ2-3; the match to TRBD2 covers 12 bases. This CDR3 spans 14 amino acids. V trimming: 4 bases; J trimming: 7 bases; junction bases outside the gene matches: 6. CDR1 DFQATT and CDR2 SNEGSKA come from the germline V gene (reference sequence).

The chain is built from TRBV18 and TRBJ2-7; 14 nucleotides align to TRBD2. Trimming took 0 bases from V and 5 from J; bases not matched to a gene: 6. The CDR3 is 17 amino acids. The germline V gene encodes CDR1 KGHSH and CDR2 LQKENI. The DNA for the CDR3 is TGTGCCAGCTCACCACCGACTAGCGGGGGGGCCTGGGACGAGCAGTACTTC. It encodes CASSPPTSGGAWDEQYF.

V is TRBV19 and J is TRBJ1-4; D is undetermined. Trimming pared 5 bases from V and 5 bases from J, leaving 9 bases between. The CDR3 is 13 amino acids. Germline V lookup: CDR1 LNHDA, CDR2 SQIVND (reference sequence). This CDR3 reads CASSRAPNEKLFF. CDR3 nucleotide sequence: TGTGCCAGTAGTCGGGCACCCAATGAAAAACTGTTTTTT. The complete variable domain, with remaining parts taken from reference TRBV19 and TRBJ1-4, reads DGGITQSPKYLFRKEGQNVTLSCEQNLNHDAMYWYRQDPGQGLRLIYYSQIVNDFQKGDIAEGYSVSREKKESFPLTVTSAQKNPTAFYLCASSRAPNEKLFFGSGTQLSVL.

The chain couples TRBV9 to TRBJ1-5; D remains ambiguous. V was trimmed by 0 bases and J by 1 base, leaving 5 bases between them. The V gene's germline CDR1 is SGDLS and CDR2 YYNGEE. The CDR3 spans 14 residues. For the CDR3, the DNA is TGTGCCAGCAGCGTAGGCGTGAGCAATCAGCCCCAGCATTTT. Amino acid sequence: CASSVGVSNQPQHF.

CDR3 protein: CASSYSGPGGGYTF. The DNA for the CDR3 is TGTGCCAGCAGTTACTCGGGCCCAGGGGGCGGCTACACCTTC. The V gene is TRBV6-5, the J gene TRBJ1-2, with 8 bases lining up with TRBD1. V lost 0 bases, J lost 8 bases, and 5 bases stayed unmatched. Looked up from germline, CDR1 is MNHEY and CDR2 is SVGAGI. This CDR3 is built from 14 residues.

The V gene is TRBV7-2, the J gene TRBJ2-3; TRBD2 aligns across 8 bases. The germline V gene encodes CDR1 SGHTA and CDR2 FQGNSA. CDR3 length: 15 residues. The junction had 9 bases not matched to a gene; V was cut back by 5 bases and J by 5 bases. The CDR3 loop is CASSPSGTREDTQYF. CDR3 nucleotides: TGTGCCAGCAGCCCATCCGGGACTAGAGAAGATACGCAGTATTTT.

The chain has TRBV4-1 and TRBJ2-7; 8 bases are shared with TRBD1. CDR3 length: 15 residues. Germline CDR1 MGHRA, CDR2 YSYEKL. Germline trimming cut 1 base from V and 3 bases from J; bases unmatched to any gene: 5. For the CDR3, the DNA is TGCGCCAGCAGCCAAGCCCCTGGACAGGGCTACGAGCAGTACTTC. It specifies CASSQAPGQGYEQYF.

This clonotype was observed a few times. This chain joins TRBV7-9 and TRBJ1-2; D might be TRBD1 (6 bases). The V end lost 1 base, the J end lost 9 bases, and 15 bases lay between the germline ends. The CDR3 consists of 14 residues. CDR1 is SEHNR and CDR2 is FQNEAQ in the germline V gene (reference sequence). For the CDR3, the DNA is TGTGCCAGCAGCTTAGAGTACAGGGAAGGGAGCTACACCTTC. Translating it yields CASSLEYREGSYTF.

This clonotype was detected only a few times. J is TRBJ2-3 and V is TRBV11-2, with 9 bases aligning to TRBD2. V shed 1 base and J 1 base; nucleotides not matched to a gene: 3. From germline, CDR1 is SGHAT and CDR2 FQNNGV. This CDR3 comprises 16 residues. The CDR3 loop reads CASSLAQRGGTDTQYF. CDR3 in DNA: TGTGCCAGCAGCTTAGCACAGCGGGGGGGCACAGATACGCAGTATTTT.

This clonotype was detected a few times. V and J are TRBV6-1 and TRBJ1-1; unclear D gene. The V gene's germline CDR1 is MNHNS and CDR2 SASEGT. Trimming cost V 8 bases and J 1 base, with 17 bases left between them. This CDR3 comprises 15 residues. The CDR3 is CASSPTRRGNTEAFF. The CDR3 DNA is TGTGCCAGCTCCCCCACTAGGCGGGGGAACACTGAAGCTTTCTTT.

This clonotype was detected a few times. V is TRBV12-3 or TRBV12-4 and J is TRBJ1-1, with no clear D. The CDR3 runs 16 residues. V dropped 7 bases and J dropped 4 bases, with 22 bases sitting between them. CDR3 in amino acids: CASTQMVYSTGTEAFF. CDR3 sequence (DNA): TGTGCCAGCACCCAAATGGTTTACAGCACTGGCACTGAAGCTTTCTTT.

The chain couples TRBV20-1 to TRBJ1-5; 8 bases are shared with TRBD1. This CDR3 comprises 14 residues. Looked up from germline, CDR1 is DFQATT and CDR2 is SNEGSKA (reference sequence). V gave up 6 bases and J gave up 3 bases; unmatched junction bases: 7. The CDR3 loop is CSALPGQDNQPQHF. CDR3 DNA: TGCAGTGCGCTCCCGGGACAGGACAATCAGCCCCAGCATTTT.

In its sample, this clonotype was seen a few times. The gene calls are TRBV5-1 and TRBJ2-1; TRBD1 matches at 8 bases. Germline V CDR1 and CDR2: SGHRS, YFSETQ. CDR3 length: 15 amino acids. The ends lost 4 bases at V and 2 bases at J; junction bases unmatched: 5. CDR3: CASSLAGQAYNEQFF. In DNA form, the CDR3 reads TGCGCCAGCAGCCTGGCGGGACAGGCCTACAATGAGCAGTTCTTC.

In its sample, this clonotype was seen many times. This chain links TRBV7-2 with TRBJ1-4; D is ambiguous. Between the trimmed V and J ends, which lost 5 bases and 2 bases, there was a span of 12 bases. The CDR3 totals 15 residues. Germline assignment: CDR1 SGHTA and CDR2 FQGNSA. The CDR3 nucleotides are TGTGCCAGCAGCCCTTACGGGAGGACTAATGAAAAACTGTTTTTT. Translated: CASSPYGRTNEKLFF.

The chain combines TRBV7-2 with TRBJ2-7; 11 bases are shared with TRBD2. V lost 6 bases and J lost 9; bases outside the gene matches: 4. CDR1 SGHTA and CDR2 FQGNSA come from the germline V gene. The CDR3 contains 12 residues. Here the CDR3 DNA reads TGTGCCAGCAGTAGCGGGGGGGCAGCGCAGTACTTC. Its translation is CASSSGGAAQYF.

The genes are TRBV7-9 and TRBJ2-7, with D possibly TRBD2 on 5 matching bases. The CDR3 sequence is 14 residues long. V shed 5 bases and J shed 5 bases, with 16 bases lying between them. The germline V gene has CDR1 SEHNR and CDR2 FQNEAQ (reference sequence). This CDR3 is CASSPRGRPDEQYV. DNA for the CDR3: TGTGCCAGCAGCCCGAGAGGGAGACCTGACGAGCAGTACGTC.